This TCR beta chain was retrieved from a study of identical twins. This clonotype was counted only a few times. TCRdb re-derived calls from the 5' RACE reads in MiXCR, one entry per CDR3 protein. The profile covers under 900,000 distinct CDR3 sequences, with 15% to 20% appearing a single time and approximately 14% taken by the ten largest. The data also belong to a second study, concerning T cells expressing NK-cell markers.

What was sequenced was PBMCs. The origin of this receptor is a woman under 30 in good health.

The CDR3 here is CASSLDRWGDTQYF. The CDR3 region has the DNA TGTGCCAGCAGCTTAGATCGGTGGGGGGATACGCAGTATTTT. The rearrangement joins TRBV7-9 to TRBJ2-3, with D possibly being TRBD1 or TRBD2 (5 bases each). V dropped 1 base and J dropped 6 bases, with 11 bases sitting between them. CDR1 is SEHNR, CDR2 FQNEAQ, per germline (reference sequence). The CDR3 is made up of 14 amino acids.